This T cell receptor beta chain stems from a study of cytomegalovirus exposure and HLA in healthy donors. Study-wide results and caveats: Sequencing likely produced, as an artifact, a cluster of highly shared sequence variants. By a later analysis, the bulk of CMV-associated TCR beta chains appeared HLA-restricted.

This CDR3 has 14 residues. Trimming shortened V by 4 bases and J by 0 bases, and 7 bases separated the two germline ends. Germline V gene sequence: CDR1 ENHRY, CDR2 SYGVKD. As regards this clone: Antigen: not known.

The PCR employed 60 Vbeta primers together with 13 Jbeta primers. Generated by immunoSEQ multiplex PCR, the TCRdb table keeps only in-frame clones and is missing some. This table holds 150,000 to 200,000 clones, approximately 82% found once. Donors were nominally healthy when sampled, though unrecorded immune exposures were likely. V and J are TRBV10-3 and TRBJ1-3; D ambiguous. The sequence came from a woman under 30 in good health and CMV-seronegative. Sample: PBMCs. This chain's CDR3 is CAISAGVSGNTIYF. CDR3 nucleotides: TGTGCCATCAGTGCCGGGGTCTCTGGAAACACCATATATTTT.